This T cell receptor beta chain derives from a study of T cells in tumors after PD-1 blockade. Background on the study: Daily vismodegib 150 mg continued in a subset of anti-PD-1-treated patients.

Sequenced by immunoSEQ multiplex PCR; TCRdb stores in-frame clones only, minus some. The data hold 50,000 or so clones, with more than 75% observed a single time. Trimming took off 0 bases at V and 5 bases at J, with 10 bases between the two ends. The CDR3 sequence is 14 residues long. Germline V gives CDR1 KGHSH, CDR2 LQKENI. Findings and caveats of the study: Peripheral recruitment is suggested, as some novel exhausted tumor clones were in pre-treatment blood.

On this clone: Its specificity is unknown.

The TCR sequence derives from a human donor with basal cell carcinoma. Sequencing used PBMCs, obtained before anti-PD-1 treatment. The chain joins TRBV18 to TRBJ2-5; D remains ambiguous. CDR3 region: CASSPPTSRETQYF. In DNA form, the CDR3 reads TGTGCCAGCTCACCACCGACGAGCAGGGAGACCCAGTACTTC.